This T cell receptor (beta chain) stems from a study of long-term antiretroviral therapy in people with HIV. This clone has only a few counts. The immunoSEQ assay was v3.0, run at survey level. Sequencing was performed with immunoSEQ multiplex PCR; in TCRdb, only in-frame clones are kept and a portion is missing. This table holds tens of thousands of clones, more than 75% found once. The sequence derives from a man in his forties or fifties with HIV. The sample consisted of unsorted PBMCs, taken 2 years after starting antiretroviral therapy.

CDR3 sequence: CASSGDSYGYTF. CDR3 DNA: TGTGCCAGCAGCGGGGACAGCTATGGCTACACCTTC. The rearrangement joins TRBV7-9 to TRBJ1-2, with 7 bases fitting TRBD1. The junction had 1 base not matched to a gene; V was cut back by 5 bases and J by 4 bases. The CDR3 covers 12 residues. Looked up from germline, CDR1 is SEHNR and CDR2 is FQNEAQ (reference sequence).